A single sample gave rise to the 26 T cell receptor beta chains below, sequenced in a study of neoadjuvant anti-PD-1 for oral cavity cancer. The method was immunoSEQ multiplex PCR; TCRdb's version includes in-frame clones alone and lacks a portion of them. The sample comprises 30,000 to 35,000 clones, roughly 89% of which are singletons, and around 3.2% rests with the top ten. The sample in question was PBMCs, obtained before nivolumab (anti-PD-1) treatment. The receptors originated from a person aged 35 to 85 with oral cavity squamous cell carcinoma.

The chain is built from TRBV28 and TRBJ2-1, with D perhaps assigned TRBD1 or TRBD2 (5 bases each). Germline CDR1 is MDHEN and CDR2 is SYDVKM. The CDR3 has 16 amino acids. Trimming removed 6 bases from V and 7 bases from J, with 22 bases in between. The CDR3 protein is CASSRSGQGHGNEQFF. The CDR3 bases are TGTGCCAGCAGCCGTTCGGGGCAGGGCCACGGGAATGAGCAGTTCTTC.

This clone appeared a few times. V usage is TRBV9 and J usage is TRBJ1-2, with D maybe TRBD1 (5 bases). Trimming removed 0 bases from V and 4 bases from J, with 13 bases in between. The CDR3 covers 15 residues. Per germline, CDR1 SGDLS and CDR2 YYNGEE. This CDR3 is CASSVGDSRGYGYTF. CDR3 nucleotides: TGTGCCAGCAGCGTAGGTGACAGTCGGGGCTATGGCTACACCTTC.

This chain joins TRBV14 and TRBJ2-7; 9 bases match TRBD1. CDR1 SGHDN and CDR2 FVKESK come from the germline V gene. This CDR3 region has 15 residues. Unmatched junction bases numbered 8, after V lost 4 bases and J lost 4 bases. The CDR3 spells CASSRQPGQGYEQYF. For the CDR3, the DNA is TGTGCCAGCAGCCGCCAGCCGGGACAGGGTTACGAGCAGTACTTC. Looking up the rest from reference TRBV14 and TRBJ2-7 gives the full variable domain: EAGVTQFPSHSVIEKGQTVTLRCDPISGHDNLYWYRRVMGKEIKFLLHFVKESKQDESGMPNNRFLAERTGGTYSTLKVQPAELEDSGVYFCASSRQPGQGYEQYFGPGTRLTVT.

For the CDR3, the DNA is TGTGCCAGCAGTCACGGGGGGACAGGGAGGCAACCACAGGCGGAAGCTTTCTTT. It codes for CASSHGGTGRQPQAEAFF. The gene calls are TRBV5-6 and TRBJ1-1; the match to TRBD1 covers 9 bases. V lost 5 bases, J lost 8 bases, and 22 bases stayed unmatched. This CDR3 is built from 18 residues. Germline V gene sequence: CDR1 SGHDT, CDR2 YYEEEE.

This chain joins TRBV19 and TRBJ1-2; D remains ambiguous. The V end lost 4 bases, the J end lost 2 bases, and 8 bases lay between the germline ends. The CDR3 is 13 residues long. From germline, CDR1 is LNHDA and CDR2 SQIVND (reference sequence). CDR3 protein: CASSTPINYGYTF. In DNA form, the CDR3 reads TGTGCCAGTAGTACACCAATCAACTATGGCTACACCTTC.

The rearrangement joins TRBV9 to TRBJ2-7, with unresolved D. Germline loops: CDR1 SGDLS, CDR2 YYNGEE. The ends were cut back, 1 base at V and 1 base at J, with 15 bases in the middle. This CDR3 region has 16 residues. CDR3 in DNA: TGTGCCAGCAGCGTAAGTTCCAGGATAAATTCCTACGAGCAGTACTTC. Amino acid sequence: CASSVSSRINSYEQYF.

J is TRBJ1-1 and V is TRBV9; D unclear. Between the trimmed V and J ends, which lost 4 bases and 3 bases, there was a span of 10 bases. The CDR3 covers 13 residues. Germline loops: CDR1 SGDLS, CDR2 YYNGEE. CDR3 protein: CASSPDLDTEAFF. Written as DNA, the CDR3 is TGTGCCAGCAGCCCCGACCTAGACACTGAAGCTTTCTTT.

The genes are TRBV19 and TRBJ2-1; D is perhaps TRBD1 (6 bases). The CDR3 is 15 amino acids. The germline V gene encodes CDR1 LNHDA and CDR2 SQIVND (reference sequence). With 3 bases removed from V and 2 bases from J, the gap between germline ends came to 11 bases. The CDR3 loop is CASSIQGQAYNEQFF. CDR3 nucleotide sequence: TGTGCCAGTAGTATTCAGGGGCAGGCCTACAATGAGCAGTTCTTC.

The rearrangement uses TRBV7-6 and TRBJ1-5; D is unclear. Germline V gene data show CDR1 as SGHVS and CDR2 as FNYEAQ. V lost 1 base and J lost 6, with 16 bases in between. The CDR3 is 16 amino acids. CDR3 nucleotides: TGTGCCAGCAGCTTAGAGGCTAGGTCGTTTATTCAGCCCCAGCATTTT. Amino acid sequence: CASSLEARSFIQPQHF.

This clone was counted once. This chain links TRBV28 with TRBJ2-1; 8 bases fit TRBD1. The CDR3 has 15 amino acids. Germline trimming cut 6 bases from V and 7 bases from J; bases unmatched to any gene: 11. Germline V gene lookup returns CDR1 MDHEN and CDR2 SYDVKM. The CDR3 protein is CASRVDRASWNEQFF. CDR3 nucleotide sequence: TGTGCCAGCAGAGTGGACAGGGCCAGTTGGAATGAGCAGTTCTTC.

V is TRBV7-6 and J is TRBJ2-3; 7 bases agree with TRBD2. Unmatched junction bases numbered 19, after V lost 7 bases and J lost 3 bases. Germline CDR1 is SGHVS and CDR2 is FNYEAQ. The CDR3 consists of 18 residues. CDR3 amino acids: CASNQYVRGGGGTDTQYF. As DNA, the CDR3 is TGTGCCAGCAACCAATACGTCCGCGGCGGGGGAGGTACAGATACGCAGTATTTT.

The V gene is TRBV10-1, the J gene TRBJ2-3; 8 bases are shared with TRBD1. The V gene end was trimmed by 6 bases and the J gene end by 0 bases; junction bases not matched to a gene: 2. CDR1 is WNHNN, CDR2 SYGVQD, per germline (reference sequence). The CDR3 covers 14 residues. In DNA, the CDR3 is TGCGCCAGCAGCCGGGACAGGAGCACAGATACGCAGTATTTT. Amino acid sequence: CASSRDRSTDTQYF.

In its sample, this clone was seen once. The chain uses TRBV5-1 and TRBJ2-5; the match to TRBD1 covers 8 bases. Per the germline V gene, CDR1 is SGHRS and CDR2 is YFSETQ. V shed 0 bases, J shed 3 bases, and the junction held 1 base outside the gene matches. This CDR3 is built from 14 residues. The CDR3: CASSLGTGKETQYF. Here the CDR3 DNA reads TGCGCCAGCAGCTTGGGGACAGGGAAAGAGACCCAGTACTTC.

The rearrangement links TRBV6-5 to TRBJ1-2, with TRBD1 as a possible D gene (5 bases). Germline values: CDR1 MNHEY, CDR2 SVGAGI. The CDR3 has 16 residues. Deletions cut 0 bases from V and 4 bases from J, with 15 bases between. The CDR3 DNA is TGTGCCAGCAGTTACTCCGCGGGCCAGGGAGTCTATGGCTACACCTTC. The encoded protein is CASSYSAGQGVYGYTF.

The CDR3 spells CASSLGTVNEQFF. DNA of the CDR3: TGCGCCAGCAGCTTGGGTACAGTCAATGAGCAGTTCTTC. The chain combines TRBV5-1 with TRBJ2-1; D is uncertain. Germline values: CDR1 SGHRS, CDR2 YFSETQ. The CDR3 covers 13 residues. Trimming stripped 0 bases from V and 6 bases from J, with 7 bases between.

J is TRBJ2-7 and V is TRBV11-2; 10 bases are a match to TRBD1. From germline, CDR1 is SGHAT and CDR2 FQNNGV. Trimming cost V 5 bases and J 2 bases; bases outside gene matches: 6. CDR3 length equals 15 residues. The CDR3 loop is CASSPAGQGTYEQYF. The CDR3 region has the DNA TGTGCCAGCAGCCCTGCGGGACAGGGGACCTACGAGCAGTACTTC.

The V gene is TRBV4-2, the J gene TRBJ1-2; D is perhaps TRBD1 (5 bases). This CDR3 is 13 amino acids long. Germline CDR1 LGHNA, CDR2 YNFKEQ. Trimming took off 0 bases at V and 8 bases at J, with 10 bases between the two ends. The CDR3, as DNA: TGTGCCAGCAGCCAAGATTTAGGGGAGGGCTACACCTTC. It is translated as CASSQDLGEGYTF.

The table lists this clone with a few counts. The chain uses TRBV9 and TRBJ1-1; no reliable D call. Trimming left V 4 bases short and J 5 bases short, with 27 bases between. Germline CDR1 and CDR2: SGDLS and YYNGEE. The CDR3 is made up of 18 amino acids. The CDR3 here is CASSSRTSKGGLETEAFF. In nucleotides, the CDR3 is TGTGCCAGCAGCTCACGAACCTCCAAAGGAGGGCTGGAAACTGAAGCTTTCTTT.

V is TRBV4-1 and J is TRBJ1-1, with a possible D match to TRBD1 (6 bases). Germline V lookup: CDR1 MGHRA, CDR2 YSYEKL. The CDR3 extends over 14 amino acids. Trimming took 0 bases from V and 10 from J, leaving 15 bases between them. The CDR3 region has the DNA TGCGCCAGCAGCCAAGATTTCAGGGGTCGTTTAGCTTTCTTT. It specifies CASSQDFRGRLAFF.

The chain combines TRBV9 with TRBJ1-2, with 7 bases matching TRBD1. Unmatched junction bases numbered 8, after V lost 4 bases and J lost 5 bases. The CDR3 length is 14 residues. Germline-derived CDR1 and CDR2 are SGDLS and YYNGEE. In nucleotides, the CDR3 is TGTGCCAGCAGCCCACTACAGGGGAAGTATGGCTACACCTTC. Encoded protein: CASSPLQGKYGYTF.

The chain joins TRBV7-9 to TRBJ1-1; a weak D match, TRBD1 (5 bases). The length of the CDR3 is 16 residues. V was cut by 1 base and J by 2 bases, with 14 bases left in between. Germline CDR1 and CDR2: SEHNR and FQNEAQ (reference sequence). As DNA, the CDR3 is TGTGCCAGCAGCTTAGGGGCAGGGACGGGTAACACTGAAGCTTTCTTT. Residues: CASSLGAGTGNTEAFF.

Only one count was recorded for this clone. V is TRBV6-6 and J is TRBJ2-1, with 7 bases fitting TRBD1. The germline CDR1 and CDR2 sequences are MNHNY and SVGAGI (reference sequence). The CDR3 consists of 14 residues. With V trimmed by 5 bases and J by 3 bases, 4 bases remained unmatched. The CDR3 DNA sequence: TGTGCCAGCAGTCTCAACAGGGGCTACAATGAGCAGTTCTTC. It codes for CASSLNRGYNEQFF.

This clone was recorded only once. The chain has TRBV12-5 and TRBJ2-1; TRBD1 or TRBD2 may be the D gene (5 bases each). The CDR3 has 14 residues. Trimming took off 1 base at V and 9 bases at J, with 13 bases between the two ends. Germline V gene sequence: CDR1 LGHNT, CDR2 FRNRAP. CDR3 nucleotides: TGTGCTAGTGGTTTGGGGGGGACGAACGGTGAGCAGTTCTTC. It is translated as CASGLGGTNGEQFF.

A few counts support this clone. The CDR3 sequence is CASSQDRDSKPYGYTF. The CDR3 bases are TGCGCCAGCAGCCAAGATCGGGACAGCAAGCCCTATGGCTACACCTTC. J is TRBJ1-2 and V is TRBV4-3; 7 bases align to TRBD1. Germline CDR1 and CDR2: LGHNA and YSLEER. The trim removed 0 bases at V and 4 bases at J, leaving 8 bases unmatched. CDR3 size: 16 residues.

The genes are TRBV30 and TRBJ1-4, with TRBD1 as a possible D gene (5 bases). CDR1 and CDR2 (germline): GTSNPN, SVGIG (reference sequence). V lost 3 bases, J lost 10 bases, and 21 bases lay in between. This CDR3 is 15 amino acids long. CDR3 region: CAWRERGQSVGKLFF. The CDR3 DNA follows: TGTGCCTGGAGAGAGCGAGGACAATCAGTCGGAAAACTGTTTTTT.

The chain combines TRBV7-2 with TRBJ2-3; D is uncertain. This CDR3 is built from 16 residues. V was cut by 2 bases and J by 2 bases, with 14 bases left in between. CDR1 and CDR2 (germline): SGHTA, FQGNSA. CDR3 protein: CASSLTGPLNTDTQYF. CDR3 nucleotide sequence: TGTGCCAGCAGCTTAACCGGGCCTCTTAACACAGATACGCAGTATTTT. The complete variable domain, with remaining parts taken from reference TRBV7-2 and TRBJ2-3, reads GAGVSQSPSNKVTEKGKDVELRCDPISGHTALYWYRQSLGQGLEFLIYFQGNSAPDKSGLPSDRFSAERTGGSVSTLTIQRTQQEDSAVYLCASSLTGPLNTDTQYFGPGTRLTVL.